Presented here are 5 T cell receptor beta chains from one specimen sequenced in a study of shared clonotypes between healthy human individuals (TCRdb year 2020). For the CD8 naive samples, CD45RO-negative cells were positively selected for CCR7, yielding a CD45RA+CCR7+ population from which TemRA cells were excluded. Libraries were constructed by the immunoSEQ multiplex PCR assay. TCRdb retrieved this table from immuneACCESS and kept in-frame rearrangements only. Not all clones are present; in checked studies, unresolved V genes account for under half, and no reason is known for the remainder. Counted in this sample were 1.5 million to 2.5 million clones; approximately 95% of them appeared once. The top ten constitute roughly 1% of the sample. The material sequenced was naive CD8+ T cells sorted from blood. What this sample's cell subset or site label stands for: CD45RA+CCR7+. The receptor source for this set is a man younger than 30 in good health.

As to this clone: This same CDR3 is encoded by further DNA sequences in the sample. The chain carries TRBV4-1 and TRBJ2-5; D gene uncertain. The germline V gene has CDR1 MGHRA and CDR2 YSYEKL. The CDR3 loop spans 12 amino acids. V was clipped by 0 bases and J by 5 bases, with 4 bases between them. The CDR3 nucleotides read TGCGCCAGCAGCCAAGATCATGAGACCCAGTACTTC. Amino acids: CASSQDHETQYF.

The chain is built from TRBV6-6 and TRBJ1-1; 11 bases map to TRBD1. CDR1 and CDR2 from the germline V gene are MNHNY and SVGAGI (reference sequence). Trimming at V came to 4 bases and at J to 4 bases, leaving 5 bases not matched to a gene. CDR3 length: 15 amino acids. Written as DNA, the CDR3 is TGTGCCAGCAGTTCGGACAGGGGGCTTAGCACTGAAGCTTTCTTT. It codes for CASSSDRGLSTEAFF.

The genes are TRBV19 and TRBJ2-2; D may be TRBD2 (6 bases). The V end was cut by 11 bases, the J end by 0 bases, with 16 bases between. The CDR3 consists of 15 residues. From germline, CDR1 is LNHDA and CDR2 SQIVND (reference sequence). CDR3 nucleotides: TGTGCCGTTGAAGGAGGGGTGGCGAACACCGGGGAGCTGTTTTTT. Protein: CAVEGGVANTGELFF.

CDR3 nucleotides: TGCGCCAGCAGCCCCCGACTAGCGGACTACAATGAGCAGTTCTTC. Its protein product is CASSPRLADYNEQFF. V usage is TRBV4-1 and J usage is TRBJ2-1, with 9 bases fitting TRBD2. V shed 4 bases, J shed 3 bases, and the junction held 4 bases outside the gene matches. The CDR3 runs 15 residues. Looked up from germline, CDR1 is MGHRA and CDR2 is YSYEKL.

A remark on this clone: In the same sample, other DNA sequences code for this CDR3. V is TRBV4-1 and J is TRBJ2-2; D gene uncertain. V lost 1 base and J lost 2, with 5 bases in between. CDR3 length: 14 residues. CDR1 MGHRA and CDR2 YSYEKL come from the germline V gene. The CDR3 spells CASSQGANTGELFF. The CDR3 region has the DNA TGCGCCAGCAGCCAAGGGGCCAACACCGGGGAGCTGTTTTTT.